A selection of T cell receptor beta chains follows, all from one sample in a study of human T cells and chemical hapten exposure. Via MiXCR, TCRdb re-called the RACE reads, giving one row per CDR3 protein. In the table there are tens of thousands of distinct CDR3 sequences, 10% to 13% of which are singletons. The sequencing used whole blood, collected in connection with sensitization to the hapten diphenylcyclopropenone (DPC). The receptors here all came from a man aged 35 to 55 with alopecia areata. Some clones in this sample may be carry-over from other donors' samples. The CDR3 runs from the conserved cysteine through the conserved F or W. D genes are given only for firm matches. Size values are once, few and many counts, or a class for expanded clones, and some rows have none.

>many|TRBJ1-5|NA|TRBV28
CASSLPQGLNQPQHF
TGTGCCAGCAGTTTACCACAGGGTCTCAATCAGCCCCAGCATTTT
>NA|TRBJ2-5|TRBD1|TRBV6-5
CASSYGGQIQETQYF
TGTGCCAGCAGTTACGGGGGACAGATACAAGAGACCCAGTACTTC
>few|TRBJ2-3|NA|TRBV3-1
CASSQDVWGDTQYF
TGTGCCAGCAGCCAAGATGTTTGGGGTGATACGCAGTATTTT
>many|TRBJ2-5|TRBD2|TRBV25-1
CASSEPSGRETQYF
TGTGCCAGCAGTGAACCTAGCGGCCGAGAGACCCAGTACTTC
>NA|TRBJ2-3|NA|TRBV5-1
CASRASGSTDTQYF
TGCGCCAGCAGGGCAAGTGGAAGCACAGATACGCAGTATTTT
>NA|TRBJ2-3|NA|TRBV7-2
CASSLVGGLEDTQYF
TGTGCCAGCAGCTTAGTGGGTGGACTGGAGGATACGCAGTATTTT
>NA|TRBJ2-2|NA|TRBV5-4
CASSLDGSGTGELFF
TGTGCCAGCAGCTTGGACGGGTCGGGGACCGGGGAGCTGTTTTTT
>NA|TRBJ1-4|NA|TRBV30
CAWSVKGPGGLFF
TGTGCCTGGAGTGTAAAGGGTCCCGGAGGACTGTTTTTT
>few|TRBJ2-2|NA|TRBV11-1
CASSLVLGRGELFF
TGTGCCAGCAGCTTAGTGTTGGGACGCGGGGAGCTGTTTTTT
>many|TRBJ1-1|NA|TRBV27
CASSLQGLNTEAFF
TGTGCCAGCAGTTTGCAGGGACTGAACACTGAAGCTTTCTTT
>NA|TRBJ2-7|TRBD2|TRBV13
CASSNQGLAGGQDEQYF
TGTGCCAGCAGCAACCAAGGACTAGCGGGAGGGCAAGACGAGCAGTACTTC
>NA|TRBJ1-5|TRBD1|TRBV20-1
CSAAQGNQPQHF
TGCAGTGCAGCACAGGGGAATCAGCCCCAGCATTTT
>NA|TRBJ1-1|TRBD1|TRBV2
CASRGDRGEAFF
TGTGCCAGCAGGGGGGACAGGGGAGAAGCTTTCTTT
>NA|TRBJ2-3|TRBD2|TRBV5-1
CASTPRTSGSTDTQYF
TGCGCCAGCACCCCCAGGACTAGCGGGAGTACAGATACGCAGTATTTT
>NA|TRBJ2-1|TRBD1|TRBV7-7
CASSPGTGVGDEQFF
TGTGCTAGCAGCCCCGGGACAGGGGTAGGCGATGAGCAGTTCTTC
>NA|TRBJ2-3|TRBD1|TRBV4-2
CASSPYYPTGGTDTQYF
TGTGCCAGCAGCCCCTACTACCCCACAGGGGGCACAGATACGCAGTATTTT
>many|TRBJ2-1|NA|TRBV28
CASWGIGTGPYNEQFF
TGTGCCAGCTGGGGGATTGGGACTGGTCCTTACAATGAGCAGTTCTTC
>few|TRBJ1-5|NA|TRBV7-2
CASSLQENQPQHF
TGTGCCAGCAGCCTGCAGGAGAATCAGCCCCAGCATTTT
>NA|TRBJ2-7|TRBD1|TRBV18
CASSGQGEREQYF
TGTGCCAGCTCCGGACAGGGGGAACGCGAGCAGTACTTC
>NA|TRBJ1-5|NA|TRBV4-2
CASSQFLGGNQPQHF
TGTGCCAGCAGCCAATTTCTGGGGGGGAATCAGCCCCAGCATTTT
>NA|TRBJ1-5|NA|TRBV6-2/TRBV6-3
CASTGDRSRPQHF
TGTGCCAGCACCGGGGACCGTAGTAGGCCCCAGCATTTT
>few|TRBJ2-1|TRBD2|TRBV7-2
CASTSGVDNEQFF
TGTGCCAGCACGAGCGGGGTGGATAATGAGCAGTTCTTC
>few|TRBJ2-3|TRBD1|TRBV28
CASSEDRGRGDTQYF
TGTGCCAGCAGTGAAGACAGGGGGCGAGGCGATACGCAGTATTTT
>few|TRBJ2-2|TRBD2|TRBV30
CAWSEGSGSWTGELFF
TGTGCCTGGAGTGAGGGAAGCGGGAGTTGGACCGGGGAGCTGTTTTTT
>NA|TRBJ2-3|TRBD2|TRBV25-1
CASSAGLATDTQYF
TGTGCCAGCAGTGCCGGACTAGCGACAGATACGCAGTATTTT
>few|TRBJ1-1|NA|TRBV11-3
CASSLVTENTEAFF
TGTGCCAGCAGCTTAGTTACAGAAAACACTGAAGCTTTCTTT